This TCR beta chain was sequenced during a study of shared clonotypes between healthy human individuals. Looking at the study overall: CD4 naive cells filled three plates per donor, CD4 memory three, CD8 naive two and CD8 memory one.

V gave up 0 bases and J gave up 0 bases, with 7 bases separating them. CDR1 is SGHRS and CDR2 is YFSETQ in the germline V gene. The CDR3 is 15 amino acids. There are a few counts of this clone. How the authors handled the data: Junction-only immunoSEQ data arrived without quality scores, meaning filtering differed. The method was immunoSEQ multiplex PCR; TCRdb's version includes in-frame clones alone and lacks a portion of them. V and J calls and clone size are as listed in that table; D and trimming were resolved from the DNA. The top ten hold around 41% of the sample, which has some 95,000 clones, roughly two thirds seen once.

The V gene is TRBV5-1, the J gene TRBJ1-3; D is unclear. The sequencing input was memory CD8+ T cells sorted from blood. The subset here: CD45RO+ cells pooled with CCR7-negative TemRA cells. This TCR was sampled from a man aged 30 to 39 in good health. The CDR3 nucleotides read TGCGCCAGCAGCTTGGATCAACGCTCTGGAAACACCATATATTTT. Protein: CASSLDQRSGNTIYF. Combining the CDR3 with reference TRBV5-1 and TRBJ1-3 gives the whole variable domain KAGVTQTPRYLIKTRGQQVTLSCSPISGHRSVSWYQQTPGQGLQFLFEYFSETQRNKGNFPGRFSGRQFSNSRSEMNVSTLELGDSALYLCASSLDQRSGNTIYFGEGSWLTVV.